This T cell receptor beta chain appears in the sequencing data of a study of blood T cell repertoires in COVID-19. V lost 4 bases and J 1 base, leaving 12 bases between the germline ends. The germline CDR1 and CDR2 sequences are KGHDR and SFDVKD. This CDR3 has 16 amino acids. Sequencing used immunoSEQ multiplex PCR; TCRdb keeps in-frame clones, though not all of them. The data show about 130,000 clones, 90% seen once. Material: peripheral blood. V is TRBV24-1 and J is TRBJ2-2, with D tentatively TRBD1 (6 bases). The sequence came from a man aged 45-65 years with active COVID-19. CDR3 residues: CATSDSGTRNTGELFF. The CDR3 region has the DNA TGTGCCACCAGTGACTCCGGGACACGGAACACCGGGGAGCTGTTTTTT.